What follows are 25 T cell receptor beta chains derived from one specimen sequenced in a study of blood T cell repertoires in COVID-19. Sequencing was performed with immunoSEQ multiplex PCR; in TCRdb, only in-frame clones are kept and a portion is missing. The data show tens of thousands of clones, about 89% seen once. Input material: peripheral blood. The receptors were sampled from a man between 65 and 85 years old with active COVID-19.

The chain combines TRBV19 with TRBJ2-7, with D possibly being TRBD1 (6 bases). The CDR3 covers 13 residues. CDR1 and CDR2 from the germline V gene are LNHDA and SQIVND (reference sequence). Trimming shortened V by 4 bases and J by 7 bases, and 14 bases separated the two germline ends. This chain's CDR3 is CASSTWTVNEQYF. The DNA for the CDR3 is TGTGCCAGTAGTACCTGGACAGTGAATGAGCAGTACTTC.

The chain couples TRBV28 to TRBJ1-4; no definite D call. With 8 bases removed from V and 4 bases from J, the gap between germline ends came to 5 bases. This CDR3 region has 11 residues. Germline CDR1 MDHEN, CDR2 SYDVKM. In DNA form, the CDR3 reads TGTGCCAGCCTAAGTAATGAAAAACTGTTTTTT. Translated, it gives CASLSNEKLFF.

The genes are TRBV6-5 and TRBJ1-1, with a possible D match to TRBD1 (6 bases). Trimming stripped 2 bases from V and 1 base from J, with 11 bases between. Germline V gene lookup returns CDR1 MNHEY and CDR2 SVGAGI. This CDR3 contains 15 residues. The CDR3: CASSYGQGKNTEAFF. The CDR3 DNA reads as TGTGCCAGCAGTTACGGTCAGGGGAAGAACACTGAAGCTTTCTTT.

The genes are TRBV9 and TRBJ1-5; D unclear. V lost 3 bases to trimming and J lost 1 base, with 11 bases between them. The CDR3 totals 15 residues. CDR1 is SGDLS, CDR2 YYNGEE, per germline. The CDR3 here is CASSEFGSSNQPQHF. CDR3 DNA: TGTGCCAGCAGCGAATTCGGGTCAAGCAATCAGCCCCAGCATTTT.

The chain is built from TRBV11-2 and TRBJ2-3, with a weak D call TRBD2 (6 bases). Germline values: CDR1 SGHAT, CDR2 FQNNGV. Deletions cut 3 bases from V and 2 bases from J, with 9 bases between. The CDR3 is 14 amino acids. CDR3 in amino acids: CASSFLADTDTQYF. CDR3 bases: TGTGCCAGCAGCTTCTTAGCGGACACAGATACGCAGTATTTT.

This clone was observed once. The chain carries TRBV5-1 and TRBJ2-5, with D possibly matching TRBD2 (5 bases). Germline values: CDR1 SGHRS, CDR2 YFSETQ. The CDR3 runs 14 residues. Trimming pared 0 bases from V and 5 bases from J, leaving 11 bases between. This CDR3 is CASSLGTGLETQYF. As DNA, the CDR3 is TGCGCCAGCAGCTTGGGTACGGGGTTGGAGACCCAGTACTTC.

V is TRBV9 and J is TRBJ1-2, with a tentative D call TRBD1 (5 bases). The CDR3 is 15 residues long. V was cut by 4 bases and J by 7 bases, with 20 bases left in between. From germline, CDR1 is SGDLS and CDR2 YYNGEE. In DNA form, the CDR3 reads TGTGCCAGCAGCACCTCCTGGAGTCTCGGGGGTGGCTACACCTTC. This encodes CASSTSWSLGGGYTF.

V gene TRBV30 combines with J gene TRBJ2-3, with 12 positions matching TRBD2. Per germline, CDR1 GTSNPN and CDR2 SVGIG (reference sequence). The ends lost 0 bases at V and 2 bases at J; junction bases unmatched: 9. The CDR3 has 18 residues. For the CDR3, the DNA is TGTGCCTGGAGTGTACCCCGCCTAGCGGGAGGGTTCACAGATACGCAGTATTTT. Translation: CAWSVPRLAGGFTDTQYF.

The chain carries TRBV25-1 and TRBJ2-2, with 8 bases aligning to TRBD2. The CDR3 spans 16 residues. V lost 2 bases and J lost 5; bases outside the gene matches: 7. CDR1 and CDR2 from the germline V gene are MGHDK and SYGVNS. CDR3: CASSEVGLARTGELFF. The CDR3 DNA sequence: TGTGCCAGCAGTGAAGTTGGACTAGCTAGAACCGGGGAGCTGTTTTTT.

J is TRBJ2-2 and V is TRBV7-2; 7 bases match TRBD1. The CDR3 has 14 residues. In germline, CDR1 is SGHTA, CDR2 FQGNSA. Unmatched junction bases numbered 5, after V lost 8 bases and J lost 2 bases. DNA of the CDR3: TGTGCCAGCTTCCGGGACAGTAACACCGGGGAGCTGTTTTTT. As protein: CASFRDSNTGELFF.

The chain links TRBV14 to TRBJ1-1, with 7 bases fitting TRBD1. Germline V lookup: CDR1 SGHDN, CDR2 FVKESK. Trimming at V came to 8 bases and at J to 0 bases, leaving 9 bases not matched to a gene. The CDR3 is 15 residues long. Here the CDR3 reads CASRHPGQMNTEAFF. CDR3 DNA sequence: TGTGCCAGCCGTCATCCGGGACAGATGAACACTGAAGCTTTCTTT.

This rearrangement joins TRBV7-9 to TRBJ2-5; possibly TRBD2 for D (6 bases). V gave up 3 bases and J gave up 5 bases, with 10 bases separating them. The CDR3 contains 13 residues. CDR1 is SEHNR and CDR2 is FQNEAQ in the germline V gene (reference sequence). This CDR3 reads CASSFVRGETQYF. The CDR3 DNA reads as TGTGCCAGCAGCTTCGTCCGGGGGGAGACCCAGTACTTC.

The gene calls are TRBV2 and TRBJ2-5, with 13 bases fitting TRBD2. Germline V gene data show CDR1 as SNHLY and CDR2 as FYNNEI. Trimming removed 4 bases from V and 4 bases from J; junction bases left unmatched: 6. The CDR3 length is 16 residues. The CDR3 loop is CASSARLAGGGETQYF. The CDR3 bases are TGTGCCAGCAGTGCGCGACTAGCGGGAGGTGGAGAGACCCAGTACTTC.

This rearrangement joins TRBV28 to TRBJ2-7; D is uncertain. The length of the CDR3 is 12 residues. The ends were cut back, 5 bases at V and 3 bases at J, with 8 bases in the middle. From germline, CDR1 is MDHEN and CDR2 SYDVKM. CDR3 residues: CASSADIYEQYF. CDR3 nucleotides: TGTGCCAGCAGTGCTGACATCTACGAGCAGTACTTC.

The rearrangement links TRBV19 to TRBJ2-7; 8 bases line up with TRBD2. The germline CDR1 and CDR2 sequences are LNHDA and SQIVND (reference sequence). Losses at the gene ends were 4 bases for V and 2 bases for J; bases not matched to a gene: 4. The length of the CDR3 is 14 residues. Written as DNA, the CDR3 is TGTGCCAGTAGTAGAGGGCGGGAGGCCTACGAGCAGTACTTC. It specifies CASSRGREAYEQYF.

This sequence joins TRBV4-3 and TRBJ2-1; maybe TRBD2 (5 bases). Germline CDR1 is LGHNA and CDR2 is YSLEER. Trimming pared 1 base from V and 5 bases from J, leaving 9 bases between. The CDR3 has 14 residues. Here the CDR3 reads CASSQVAGDNEQFF. As DNA, the CDR3 is TGCGCCAGCAGCCAAGTGGCGGGTGACAATGAGCAGTTCTTC.

The genes are TRBV15 and TRBJ2-4; D is uncertain. This CDR3 is 13 amino acids long. In germline, CDR1 is LNHNV, CDR2 YYDKDF (reference sequence). Between the trimmed V and J ends, which lost 4 bases and 4 bases, there was a span of 8 bases. As DNA, the CDR3 is TGTGCCACCAGCAACAGATCAAAAAACATTCAGTACTTC. Translating it yields CATSNRSKNIQYF.

V is TRBV30 and J is TRBJ1-5; D not resolved. Germline V gene data show CDR1 as GTSNPN and CDR2 as SVGIG (reference sequence). V lost 1 base to trimming and J lost 9 bases, with 13 bases between them. The CDR3 runs 13 residues. The CDR3 here is CAWSGRKTGPQHF. The CDR3 DNA is TGTGCCTGGAGTGGCAGAAAGACTGGGCCCCAGCATTTT.

The chain employs TRBV27 and TRBJ2-1; 9 bases fit TRBD2. Trimming removed 3 bases from V and 3 bases from J; junction bases left unmatched: 3. The germline V gene has CDR1 MNHEY and CDR2 SMNVEV (reference sequence). This CDR3 spans 15 amino acids. CDR3 sequence reads: CASSLASGVYNEQFF. In nucleotides, the CDR3 is TGTGCCAGCAGTTTGGCTAGCGGGGTCTACAATGAGCAGTTCTTC.

The V call is TRBV20-1, the J call TRBJ1-1; D uncertain. CDR1 and CDR2 from the germline V gene are DFQATT and SNEGSKA (reference sequence). The CDR3 totals 13 residues. The V and J ends lost 3 bases and 0 bases respectively, with 8 bases between them. The CDR3 reads CSASSGLNTEAFF. CDR3 coding DNA: TGCAGTGCTAGTTCAGGATTGAACACTGAAGCTTTCTTT.

V gene TRBV30 combines with J gene TRBJ2-7, with 8 bases aligning to TRBD2. Germline CDR1 GTSNPN, CDR2 SVGIG (reference sequence). V shed 0 bases, J shed 3 bases, and the junction held 7 bases outside the gene matches. The CDR3 covers 15 residues. The CDR3 DNA is TGTGCCTGGAGTGTGGGTAGCGGGATTTACTACGAGCAGTACTTC. Protein: CAWSVGSGIYYEQYF.

The CDR3 nucleotides are TGTGCTAGTGGTTTGAGGGGGCGCGGTGAAGCTTTCTTT. This gives the protein CASGLRGRGEAFF. The genes are TRBV12-5 and TRBJ1-1, with TRBD1 matching 7 bases. This CDR3 comprises 13 residues. The J segment lost 7 bases and the V segment lost 2 bases, leaving 4 bases of the junction unmatched. Germline V CDR1 and CDR2: LGHNT, FRNRAP. Using reference TRBV12-5 and TRBJ1-1 for the parts outside the CDR3, the full variable domain is DARVTQTPRHKVTEMGQEVTMRCQPILGHNTVFWYRQTMMQGLELLAYFRNRAPLDDSGMPKDRFSAEMPDATLATLKIQPSEPRDSAVYFCASGLRGRGEAFFGQGTRLTVV.

The chain recombines TRBV6-6 with TRBJ2-2; the match to TRBD2 covers 14 bases. Germline CDR1 MNHNY, CDR2 SVGAGI (reference sequence). V shed 5 bases, J shed 4 bases, and the junction held 3 bases outside the gene matches. The CDR3 sequence is 16 residues long. This chain's CDR3 is CASSGTSGRGTGELFF. The CDR3 DNA follows: TGTGCCAGCAGTGGGACTAGCGGGAGAGGCACCGGGGAGCTGTTTTTT.

The chain links TRBV4-3 to TRBJ1-1; TRBD1 agrees at 9 bases. The V segment lost 4 bases and the J segment 5 bases; nucleotides outside the gene matches: 8. Germline V lookup: CDR1 LGHNA, CDR2 YSLEER. The CDR3 runs 15 residues. CDR3 DNA: TGCGCCAGCAGCCGACAACAGGGGGCGAAGACTGAAGCTTTCTTT. This translates into CASSRQQGAKTEAFF.

The chain combines TRBV6-2 or TRBV6-3 with TRBJ2-3; 8 nucleotides match TRBD2. CDR3 length equals 15 residues. With 2 bases clipped from V and 6 bases from J, the junction kept 7 bases outside the gene matches. Per the germline V gene, CDR1 is MNHEY and CDR2 is SVGEGT. Here the CDR3 reads CASSYKGLGVDTQYF. CDR3 nucleotide sequence: TGTGCCAGCAGTTACAAGGGACTAGGGGTCGATACGCAGTATTTT.